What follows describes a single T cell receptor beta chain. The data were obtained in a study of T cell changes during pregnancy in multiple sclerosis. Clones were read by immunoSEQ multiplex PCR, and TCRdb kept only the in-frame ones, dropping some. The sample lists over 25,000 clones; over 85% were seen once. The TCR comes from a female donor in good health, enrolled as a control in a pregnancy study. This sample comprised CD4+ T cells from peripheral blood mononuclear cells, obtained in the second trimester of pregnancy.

CDR3 in amino acids: CASSANGAKNIQYF. The CDR3, as DNA: TGTGCCAGCAGCGCTAACGGGGCCAAAAACATTCAGTACTTC. The V call is TRBV9, the J call TRBJ2-4; D not certain. The CDR3 sequence is 14 residues long. The ends were cut back, 3 bases at V and 1 base at J, with 8 bases in the middle. CDR1 and CDR2 (germline): SGDLS, YYNGEE.